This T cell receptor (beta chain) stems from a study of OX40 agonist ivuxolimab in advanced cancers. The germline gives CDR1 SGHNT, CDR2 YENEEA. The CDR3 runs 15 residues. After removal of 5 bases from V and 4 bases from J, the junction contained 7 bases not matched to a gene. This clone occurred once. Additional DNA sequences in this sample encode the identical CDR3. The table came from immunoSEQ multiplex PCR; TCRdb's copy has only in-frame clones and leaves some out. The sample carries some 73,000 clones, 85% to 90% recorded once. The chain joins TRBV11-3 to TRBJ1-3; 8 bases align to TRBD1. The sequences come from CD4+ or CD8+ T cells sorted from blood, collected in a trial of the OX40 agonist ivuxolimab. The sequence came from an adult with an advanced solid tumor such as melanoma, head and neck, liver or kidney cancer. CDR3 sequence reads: CASSPGQGPGNTIYF. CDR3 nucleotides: TGTGCCAGCAGCCCTGGACAGGGACCAGGAAACACCATATATTTT.